The sequence of this TCR beta chain was determined in a study of blood T cell repertoires in COVID-19. Study-level information: Sample material is recorded as cDNA or gDNA derived from T cells, B-cell-depleted T cells, or PBMCs.

The ends lost 6 bases at V and 4 bases at J; junction bases unmatched: 7. The CDR3 loop spans 16 amino acids. The V gene's germline CDR1 is SNHLY and CDR2 FYNNEI. Sequenced by immunoSEQ multiplex PCR; TCRdb stores in-frame clones only, minus some. The table has 55,000 to 85,000 clones, roughly four fifths seen once. The sequenced material came from peripheral blood. The rearrangement uses TRBV2 and TRBJ2-5; TRBD2 matches 14 bases. This TCR derives from a woman in her 70s with acute or convalescent COVID-19. The CDR3 spells CASRPETSGGGETQYF. The CDR3 bases are TGTGCCAGCAGGCCTGAGACTAGCGGGGGGGGAGAGACCCAGTACTTC.